What follows are 5 T cell receptor beta chains derived from one specimen sequenced in a study of cytomegalovirus exposure and HLA in healthy donors. The PCR ran on 60 Vbeta and 13 Jbeta primers. Using immunoSEQ multiplex PCR, the repertoire was profiled, and TCRdb retains in-frame clones only, with some absent. The sample has approximately 150,000 clones; about 70% are singletons. Material for sequencing was PBMCs. The origin of the receptors is a woman between 40 and 55 years old in good health and CMV-seropositive.

This clone occurred a few times. The CDR3 nucleotides are TGTGCCAGCAGTGATGATGGGGGGTCTTTTCCTACTAATGAAAAACTGTTTTTT. It specifies CASSDDGGSFPTNEKLFF. This chain uses TRBV6-1 with TRBJ1-4, with a possible D match to TRBD1 (5 bases). The CDR3 spans 18 residues. Trimming left V 3 bases short and J 2 bases short, with 19 bases between. Germline loops: CDR1 MNHNS, CDR2 SASEGT.

The rearrangement uses TRBV5-1 and TRBJ2-7, with D perhaps matching TRBD1 (6 bases). The V gene lost 0 bases and the J gene lost 1 base, with 17 bases spanning the gap. CDR3 length equals 17 residues. Germline V lookup: CDR1 SGHRS, CDR2 YFSETQ. The CDR3 DNA follows: TGCGCCAGCAGCTTGGCCCCTCAGGGGCCCCGGTCCTACGAGCAGTACTTC. Amino acids: CASSLAPQGPRSYEQYF.

V is TRBV2 and J is TRBJ1-3; the match to TRBD1 covers 9 bases. The J segment lost 2 bases and the V segment lost 5 bases, leaving 7 bases of the junction unmatched. The CDR3 runs to 16 residues. CDR1 and CDR2 (germline): SNHLY, FYNNEI. CDR3 nucleotide sequence: TGTGCCAGCAGTCCCGGGACAGGGAGAGCTGGAAACACCATATATTTT. Translation: CASSPGTGRAGNTIYF. Supplemented by reference TRBV2 and TRBJ1-3, the full variable domain reads EPEVTQTPSHQVTQMGQEVILRCVPISNHLYFYWYRQILGQKVEFLVSFYNNEISEKSEIFDDQFSVERPDGSNFTLKIRSTKLEDSAMYFCASSPGTGRAGNTIYFGEGSWLTVV.

The V and J genes are TRBV25-1 and TRBJ1-2, with unresolved D. The V gene lost 2 bases and the J gene lost 6 bases, with 10 bases spanning the gap. Germline V gives CDR1 MGHDK, CDR2 SYGVNS. The CDR3 sequence is 13 residues long. CDR3 sequence reads: CASSEPGRDGYTF. CDR3 sequence (DNA): TGTGCCAGCAGTGAACCGGGTCGCGATGGCTACACCTTC.

This chain uses TRBV19 with TRBJ1-1; 8 positions agree with TRBD1. V dropped 8 bases and J dropped 1; count of bases not matched to a gene: 6. Germline assignment: CDR1 LNHDA and CDR2 SQIVND (reference sequence). The CDR3 covers 14 residues. The CDR3 nucleotides are TGTGCCAGTTCCCCAGGGGGCTGGAACACTGAAGCTTTCTTT. Translated, it gives CASSPGGWNTEAFF.